A selection of T cell receptor beta chains follows, all from one sample in a study of blood T cell repertoires in COVID-19. Method: immunoSEQ multiplex PCR; TCRdb's copy keeps in-frame clones and lacks some. The sample has 330,000 or so clones, approximately 90% seen once. The sequenced sample was peripheral blood. These TCRs come from a man in his thirties or forties with COVID-19, enrolled during active disease. Each CDR3 is given with its conserved first and last residue. D genes are given only for firm matches. For some rows the clone size is stated as once, few or many, or as a class when expanded; others skip it.

CDR3 protein,CDR3 DNA,D gene,V gene,clone size,J gene
CASSPPLQDRGYTF,TGTGCCAGCTCACCACCTCTGCAGGACAGAGGCTACACCTTC,.,TRBV18,.,TRBJ1-2
CASSPPPLQETQYF,TGTGCCAGCTCACCCCCCCCTCTGCAGGAGACCCAGTACTTC,.,TRBV18,.,TRBJ2-5
CASSPGAAYNEQFF,TGTGCCAGCAGCCCTGGGGCGGCCTACAATGAGCAGTTCTTC,.,TRBV4-2,.,TRBJ2-1
CAKGAGFTDTQYF,TGTGCCAAGGGGGCAGGGTTCACAGATACGCAGTATTTT,TRBD1,TRBV24-1,.,TRBJ2-3
CAWSVRSGGNQPQHF,TGTGCCTGGAGTGTTCGTTCAGGGGGAAATCAGCCCCAGCATTTT,TRBD1,TRBV30,once,TRBJ1-5
CASSPGGYSNQPQHF,TGTGCCAGCAGCCCGGGGGGGTATAGCAATCAGCCCCAGCATTTT,.,TRBV6-2/TRBV6-3,.,TRBJ1-5
CASSATGTGASGNTIYF,TGTGCCAGCAGCGCAACCGGGACAGGGGCCTCTGGAAACACCATATATTTT,TRBD1,TRBV11-3,.,TRBJ1-3
CASSPGGRRRGAWEQFF,TGTGCCAGCAGCCCCGGGGGTAGGAGGCGGGGGGCGTGGGAGCAGTTCTTC,TRBD2,TRBV11-2,few,TRBJ2-1
CASSPRESTDTQYF,TGTGCCAGCAGCCCACGGGAGAGTACAGATACGCAGTATTTT,.,TRBV7-8,once,TRBJ2-3
CASSLGQGWNQPQHF,TGTGCCAGCAGCTTGGGACAGGGGTGGAATCAGCCCCAGCATTTT,TRBD1,TRBV5-6,.,TRBJ1-5
CASTRSLNTEAFF,TGTGCCAGCACCCGGTCCCTGAACACTGAAGCTTTCTTT,.,TRBV28,.,TRBJ1-1
CASSTQAHSGNTIYF,TGTGCCAGCAGCACACAGGCGCACTCTGGAAACACCATATATTTT,.,TRBV7-2,.,TRBJ1-3
CATSGTTSGRVYEQYF,TGTGCCACCAGTGGTACCACTAGCGGGAGAGTCTACGAGCAGTACTTC,TRBD2,TRBV24-1,.,TRBJ2-7
CASSRNLRDRGYGYTF,TGCGCCAGCAGCCGCAACCTTAGGGACAGGGGCTATGGCTACACCTTC,TRBD1,TRBV4-3,once,TRBJ1-2
CAIWGQADYEQYF,TGTGCCATATGGGGGCAGGCAGACTACGAGCAGTACTTC,.,TRBV2,.,TRBJ2-7
CASSDRGNNQPQHF,TGTGCCAGCAGTGACAGGGGGAACAATCAGCCCCAGCATTTT,TRBD1,TRBV27,.,TRBJ1-5
CASSLIGSGLEETQYF,TGTGCCAGCAGTCTTATTGGGTCAGGGCTTGAAGAGACCCAGTACTTC,.,TRBV27,.,TRBJ2-5
CASSLATGDKPQHF,TGTGCCAGCAGCTTGGCGACAGGGGATAAGCCCCAGCATTTT,TRBD1,TRBV5-6,.,TRBJ1-5
CALEGNSYEQYF,TGTGCCTTGGAGGGGAACTCCTACGAGCAGTACTTC,.,TRBV30,once,TRBJ2-7
CASSSGQTGDGYTF,TGTGCCAGCAGCTCGGGACAGACTGGAGATGGCTACACCTTC,TRBD1,TRBV9,.,TRBJ1-2
CASSDWDREGYTF,TGTGCCAGCAGTGATTGGGACAGGGAGGGCTACACCTTC,TRBD1,TRBV25-1,few,TRBJ1-2
CASSLQGGYGYTF,TGTGCCAGCAGCTTACAGGGGGGTTATGGCTACACCTTC,TRBD1,TRBV5-4,once,TRBJ1-2
CASSRLAGGGDTQYF,TGTGCCAGCTCTCGACTAGCGGGAGGGGGAGATACGCAGTATTTT,TRBD2,TRBV27,.,TRBJ2-3
CASSIAAGGGWYTQYF,TGTGCCAGTAGTATAGCGGCAGGGGGCGGTTGGTATACGCAGTATTTT,TRBD1,TRBV19,.,TRBJ2-3
CASIDSTTYEQYF,TGTGCCAGTATCGACAGTACTACCTACGAGCAGTACTTC,.,TRBV19,.,TRBJ2-7
CASSQDQRGWTAFF,TGCGCCAGCAGCCAAGATCAGCGGGGATGGACAGCTTTCTTT,.,TRBV4-1,.,TRBJ1-1
CASSIRGGNQPQHF,TGTGCCAGTAGTATACGAGGAGGCAATCAGCCCCAGCATTTT,.,TRBV19,once,TRBJ1-5